These 28 T cell receptor beta chains originate from one sample sequenced in a study of beta chain features in type 1 diabetes. Notes on the study in general: In all four CD4+ subsets, TCRB CDR3 length was significantly, moderately reduced in type 1 diabetes.

Of the isolated RNA, all was reverse transcribed, and so the sequenced material was expressed TCRB transcripts. Repertoires were generated with immunoSEQ multiplex PCR, while TCRdb's copy carries only in-frame clones and drops some. Among about 300,000 clones listed, roughly 13% were seen once. What these receptors recognize is not known. The sample taken for sequencing was naive CD4+ T cells from blood. The receptors originated from a young woman with type 1 diabetes.

V is TRBV18 and J is TRBJ2-2; 9 bases line up with TRBD1. Per germline, CDR1 KGHSH and CDR2 LQKENI. This CDR3 contains 19 residues. V lost 6 bases to trimming and J lost 0 bases; unmatched junction nucleotides: 14. The CDR3: CASSLLSGTGTSNTGELFF. CDR3 in DNA: TGTGCCAGCTCCTTATTGTCCGGGACAGGGACATCGAACACCGGGGAGCTGTTTTTT.

This clone turned up a few times. V and J are TRBV11-2 and TRBJ1-1; D might be TRBD1 (5 bases). The CDR3 extends over 12 amino acids. V was shortened by 2 bases and J by 7 bases, with 8 bases between the two germline ends. Looked up from germline, CDR1 is SGHAT and CDR2 is FQNNGV. The CDR3: CASSLTGVEAFF. DNA of the CDR3: TGTGCCAGCAGCTTAACGGGGGTTGAAGCTTTCTTT. The full variable domain, rest sourced from reference TRBV11-2 and TRBJ1-1, is EAGVAQSPRYKIIEKRQSVAFWCNPISGHATLYWYQQILGQGPKLLIQFQNNGVVDDSQLPKDRFSAERLKGVDSTLKIQPAKLEDSAVYLCASSLTGVEAFFGQGTRLTVV.

This clone was seen more than once but under ten times. A read error may produce the germline difference seen at one junction end. The V gene is TRBV19, the J gene TRBJ2-5; D may be TRBD1 (5 bases). The CDR3 length is 14 residues. Germline V lookup: CDR1 LNHDA, CDR2 SQIVND (reference sequence). CDR3 sequence: CASNIIGAGETQYF. CDR3 nucleotides: TGTGCCAGTAATATAATAGGGGCCGGGGAGACCCAGTACTTC.

J is TRBJ2-2 and V is TRBV7-2, with 8 bases aligning to TRBD2. The CDR3 runs 15 residues. After removal of 0 bases from V and 8 bases from J, the junction contained 5 bases not matched to a gene. The V gene's germline CDR1 is SGHTA and CDR2 FQGNSA. CDR3 nucleotides: TGTGCCAGCAGCTTAGCTAGCGGGATTTCGGGGGAGCTGTTTTTT. Its protein is CASSLASGISGELFF.

The V gene is TRBV29-1, the J gene TRBJ2-1; TRBD2 aligns across 7 bases. The CDR3 extends over 15 amino acids. The ends lost 8 bases at V and 8 bases at J; junction bases unmatched: 18. The germline V gene has CDR1 SQVTM and CDR2 ANQGSEA. CDR3 sequence: CSHMGWTSSIDEQFF. The CDR3 nucleotides read TGCAGCCACATGGGGTGGACTAGTTCTATCGATGAGCAGTTCTTC.

There are a few counts of this clone. This chain joins TRBV10-3 and TRBJ2-1, with D perhaps matching TRBD1 (7 bases). The CDR3 length is 17 residues. Per germline, CDR1 ENHRY and CDR2 SYGVKD. Trimming pared 2 bases from V and 4 bases from J, leaving 18 bases between. The CDR3 sequence: CAISEPQGGGQYNEQFF. Written as DNA, the CDR3 is TGTGCCATCAGTGAGCCTCAGGGGGGAGGCCAATACAATGAGCAGTTCTTC.

This clone has a handful of counts. One end of the junction is discordant with germline, which a read error may explain. V and J are TRBV28 and TRBJ2-1; 8 bases agree with TRBD2. The length of the CDR3 is 18 residues. Germline CDR1 is MDHEN and CDR2 is SYDVKM. CDR3 sequence: CASSIDRGRLGVYNAQFF. The CDR3, as DNA: TGTGCCAGCAGTATCGATCGCGGGAGGCTGGGGGTATACAATGCGCAGTTCTTC. The full variable domain, its missing parts supplied by reference TRBV28 and TRBJ2-1, is DVKVTQSSRYLVKRTGEKVFLECVQDMDHENMFWYRQDPGLGLRLIYFSYDVKMKEKGDIPEGYSVSREKKERFSLILESASTNQTSMYLCASSIDRGRLGVYNAQFFGPGTRLTVL.

Turning to this clone: Germline is not matched at one junction end, which may reflect a read error. The genes are TRBV29-1 and TRBJ2-1, with 7 bases matching TRBD1. There are 14 residues in the CDR3. Germline V gene sequence: CDR1 SQVTM, CDR2 ANQGSEA. The CDR3 protein is CSVEGQEAYNEQFF. The CDR3 DNA is TGCAGCGTGGAAGGACAGGAGGCCTACAATGAGCAGTTCTTC.

This chain uses TRBV23-1 with TRBJ2-1; tentative D call: TRBD2 (5 bases). TRBV23-1 is reported as an ORF; its role is uncertain. V was pared by 8 bases and J by 10 bases, with 27 bases between. This CDR3 region has 16 residues. This CDR3 is CASLKSFGLVGGEQFF. DNA of the CDR3: TGCGCCAGCCTAAAATCATTCGGGCTAGTTGGAGGCGAGCAGTTCTTC.

V gene TRBV10-2 combines with J gene TRBJ2-1; 11 bases map to TRBD2. Germline CDR1 is WSHSY and CDR2 is SAAADI. There are 16 residues in the CDR3. Unmatched junction bases numbered 6, after V lost 6 bases and J lost 2 bases. This CDR3 is CASSSTGLAAYNEQFF. The CDR3 DNA reads TGCGCCAGCAGCTCAACGGGACTAGCGGCCTACAATGAGCAGTTCTTC.

The V call is TRBV6-5, the J call TRBJ2-5; D possibly corresponds to TRBD1 (6 bases). CDR1 is MNHEY, CDR2 SVGAGI, per germline. The length of the CDR3 is 14 residues. Trimming stripped 8 bases from V and 0 bases from J, with 13 bases between. In nucleotides, the CDR3 is TGTGCCAGCCAACAGGGCACAAACCAAGAGACCCAGTACTTC. Amino acid sequence: CASQQGTNQETQYF.

V and J are TRBV11-2 and TRBJ2-1; 9 nucleotides match TRBD2. The V and J ends lost 4 bases and 3 bases, in that order; junction bases with no gene match: 4. The CDR3 totals 15 residues. The germline V gene has CDR1 SGHAT and CDR2 FQNNGV. In nucleotides, the CDR3 is TGTGCCAGCAGCTATTCTAGCGGGGTCTACAATGAGCAGTTCTTC. It encodes CASSYSSGVYNEQFF.

This chain joins TRBV7-2 and TRBJ1-2; D remains ambiguous. The CDR3 is 12 amino acids. Germline V gene sequence: CDR1 SGHTA, CDR2 FQGNSA. With 4 bases removed from V and 4 bases from J, the gap between germline ends came to 7 bases. In nucleotides, the CDR3 is TGTGCCAGCAGCTCGCGATTCTATGGCTACACCTTC. Translation: CASSSRFYGYTF.

This clone was counted only a few times. The rearrangement joins TRBV9 to TRBJ2-2; 13 positions match TRBD2. The CDR3 is 23 residues long. Trimming cost V 0 bases and J 1 base; bases outside gene matches: 18. Germline loops: CDR1 SGDLS, CDR2 YYNGEE. The CDR3 sequence: CASSVADDRGGLAGEGNTGELFF. The CDR3 bases are TGTGCCAGCAGCGTAGCGGATGACAGGGGAGGACTAGCGGGAGAGGGGAACACCGGGGAGCTGTTTTTT.

The rearrangement joins TRBV19 to TRBJ2-5; a weak D match, TRBD1 (5 bases). This CDR3 is built from 14 residues. CDR1 is LNHDA, CDR2 SQIVND, per germline (reference sequence). The V gene lost 10 bases and the J gene lost 2 bases, with 17 bases spanning the gap. The CDR3 is CANPPFKGQETQYF. The CDR3 nucleotides are TGTGCCAACCCCCCATTCAAGGGGCAAGAGACCCAGTACTTC. Variable domain in full (rest from reference TRBV19 and TRBJ2-5): DGGITQSPKYLFRKEGQNVTLSCEQNLNHDAMYWYRQDPGQGLRLIYYSQIVNDFQKGDIAEGYSVSREKKESFPLTVTSAQKNPTAFYLCANPPFKGQETQYFGPGTRLLVL.

The rearrangement links TRBV28 to TRBJ2-4; a possible D gene is TRBD2 (6 bases). CDR1 is MDHEN, CDR2 SYDVKM, per germline. This CDR3 region has 16 residues. Deletions cut 6 bases from V and 3 bases from J, with 18 bases between. In DNA form, the CDR3 reads TGTGCCAGCAGCTCCCCAGGGCGGGAAGGCAAAAACATTCAGTACTTC. This gives the protein CASSSPGREGKNIQYF.

This clone appeared a few times. The chain recombines TRBV19 with TRBJ1-1; 8 nucleotides align to TRBD1. J was trimmed by 0 bases and V by 6 bases; bases with no gene match: 3. CDR3 length: 14 amino acids. CDR1 is LNHDA, CDR2 SQIVND, per germline (reference sequence). As DNA, the CDR3 is TGTGCCAGTAGGCGGACAGGGATGAACACTGAAGCTTTCTTT. It is translated as CASRRTGMNTEAFF.

The chain combines TRBV11-3 with TRBJ1-1; D might be TRBD1 (5 bases). This CDR3 has 14 residues. V was pared by 0 bases and J by 4 bases, with 9 bases between. Germline assignment: CDR1 SGHNT and CDR2 YENEEA. Here the CDR3 reads CASSLDGGVTEAFF. DNA for the CDR3: TGTGCCAGCAGCTTAGATGGGGGGGTCACTGAAGCTTTCTTT.

The chain carries TRBV29-1 and TRBJ2-1, with 7 bases lining up with TRBD1. The CDR3 extends over 15 amino acids. Germline assignment: CDR1 SQVTM and CDR2 ANQGSEA. V shed 4 bases, J shed 1 base, and the junction held 7 bases outside the gene matches. CDR3 residues: CSVATGRTSYNEQFF. CDR3 sequence (DNA): TGCAGCGTTGCGACAGGGCGAACTTCCTACAATGAGCAGTTCTTC.

This clone was seen more than once but under ten times. The V gene is TRBV25-1, the J gene TRBJ2-4; 8 bases map to TRBD1. The CDR3 is 12 amino acids. Germline V gene lookup returns CDR1 MGHDK and CDR2 SYGVNS. The junction had 5 bases not matched to a gene; V was cut back by 8 bases and J by 8 bases. The CDR3 loop reads CASQDRVDIQYF. The CDR3 region has the DNA TGTGCCAGCCAGGACAGGGTAGACATTCAGTACTTC.

This chain links TRBV27 with TRBJ2-1; 14 bases are shared with TRBD2. This CDR3 contains 16 residues. The trim removed 5 bases at V and 4 bases at J, leaving 4 bases unmatched. The germline gives CDR1 MNHEY, CDR2 SMNVEV (reference sequence). In DNA, the CDR3 is TGTGCCAGCAGTCGGACTAGCGGGAGGTCTTACAATGAGCAGTTCTTC. It yields the protein CASSRTSGRSYNEQFF.

This clone showed up just a few times. This sequence joins TRBV5-4 and TRBJ1-3; D is unresolved. V dropped 7 bases and J dropped 1 base, with 9 bases sitting between them. The CDR3 is 13 amino acids. CDR1 SGHNT and CDR2 YYREEE come from the germline V gene (reference sequence). In nucleotides, the CDR3 is TGTGCCAGCCAGGTATCGTCTGGAAACACCATATATTTT. Its protein product is CASQVSSGNTIYF.

The chain recombines TRBV30 with TRBJ1-5; the match to TRBD1 covers 10 bases. This CDR3 has 16 amino acids. The trim removed 0 bases at V and 6 bases at J, leaving 8 bases unmatched. The germline CDR1 and CDR2 sequences are GTSNPN and SVGIG (reference sequence). The CDR3 protein is CAWSVPGTGVTQPQHF. The CDR3 DNA sequence: TGTGCCTGGAGTGTACCCGGGACAGGGGTAACTCAGCCCCAGCATTTT. The variable domain in full, completed from reference TRBV30 and TRBJ1-5, reads SQTIHQWPATLVQPVGSPLSLECTVEGTSNPNLYWYRQAAGRGLQLLFYSVGIGQISSEVPQNLSASRPQDRQFILSSKKLLLSDSGFYLCAWSVPGTGVTQPQHFGDGTRLSIL.

The chain joins TRBV11-2 to TRBJ1-1, with 7 bases fitting TRBD1. The CDR3 runs 13 residues. V trimming: 3 bases; J trimming: 7 bases; junction bases outside the gene matches: 5. Germline CDR1 is SGHAT and CDR2 is FQNNGV. This CDR3 reads CASSFKQGIEAFF. CDR3 nucleotides: TGTGCCAGCAGCTTTAAACAGGGGATTGAAGCTTTCTTT.

The V call is TRBV11-2, the J call TRBJ1-2, with a tentative D call TRBD1 (6 bases). Trimming took 4 bases from V and 2 from J, leaving 23 bases between them. The CDR3 is made up of 18 amino acids. Germline CDR1 SGHAT, CDR2 FQNNGV. The CDR3: CASSSIRTRDILNYGYTF. For the CDR3, the DNA is TGTGCCAGCAGCTCAATAAGGACCCGGGACATACTAAACTATGGCTACACCTTC.

The V gene is TRBV9, the J gene TRBJ1-5; D unresolved. V dropped 5 bases and J dropped 7 bases, with 13 bases sitting between them. Germline-derived CDR1 and CDR2 are SGDLS and YYNGEE. The CDR3 is made up of 13 amino acids. CDR3 residues: CASSLSMGQPQHF. The CDR3 DNA sequence: TGTGCCAGCAGTCTCTCCATGGGCCAGCCCCAGCATTTT.

There are a few counts of this clone. This chain links TRBV28 with TRBJ2-7; D is undetermined. V lost 7 bases to trimming and J lost 0 bases, with 10 bases between them. The CDR3 consists of 13 residues. Germline V gene data show CDR1 as MDHEN and CDR2 as SYDVKM. DNA of the CDR3: TGTGCCAGCAAGCCAGGTTACTCCTACGAGCAGTACTTC. Its translation: CASKPGYSYEQYF.

CDR3 DNA sequence: TGTGCCAGTAGGGCACAGGGGGCGACCTATGGCTACACCTTC. Translated: CASRAQGATYGYTF. The gene calls are TRBV19 and TRBJ1-2; the match to TRBD1 covers 9 bases. The CDR3 covers 14 residues. From germline, CDR1 is LNHDA and CDR2 SQIVND (reference sequence). The V and J ends lost 6 bases and 4 bases, in that order; junction bases with no gene match: 6.